A selection of T cell receptor beta chains follows, all from one sample in a study of blood T cell repertoires in COVID-19. The repertoire was sequenced with immunoSEQ multiplex PCR; TCRdb's copy has only in-frame clones and lacks some. The sample has approximately 100,000 clones, around 87% seen once. Sample: peripheral blood. These receptors were obtained from a woman in her thirties with acute or convalescent COVID-19. Each CDR3 is given with its conserved first and last residue. Each record gives: J gene, clone size, D gene, CDR3 length, V gene, CDR3 protein, CDR3 DNA. The D gene is left open where the match is weak. Part of the rows lack a size; the others show once, few, many or a class for expanded clones.

TRBJ1-6 - TRBD1 15 TRBV4-1 CASSLRDRDNSPLHF TGCGCCAGCAGCCTTCGGGACAGGGATAATTCACCCCTCCACTTT
TRBJ1-1 - TRBD1 14 TRBV5-1 CASSATGLNTEAFF TGCGCCAGCAGCGCGACAGGGTTGAACACTGAAGCTTTCTTT
TRBJ2-1 - TRBD2 17 TRBV7-6 CASSLDPAAGGSNEQFF TGTGCCAGCAGCTTAGATCCTGCTGCGGGGGGAAGCAATGAGCAGTTCTTC
TRBJ2-7 - - 11 TRBV27 CASRTGNEQYF TGTGCCAGCAGGACGGGTAACGAGCAGTACTTC
TRBJ2-1 - TRBD1 16 TRBV20-1 CSASRSGTGSYNEQFF TGCAGTGCTAGTAGATCCGGGACAGGCTCCTACAATGAGCAGTTCTTC
TRBJ2-7 - TRBD2 17 TRBV5-4 CASSLAVTSGGPEEQYF TGTGCCAGCAGCTTGGCCGTGACTAGCGGGGGCCCCGAGGAGCAGTACTTC
TRBJ1-3 - - 16 TRBV9 CASSADGGAAGNTIYF TGTGCCAGCAGCGCGGATGGAGGGGCGGCTGGAAACACCATATATTTT
TRBJ1-3 - - 16 TRBV10-1 CASSESWREGGNTIYF TGCGCCAGCAGTGAGAGCTGGCGGGAAGGAGGAAACACCATATATTTT
TRBJ2-1 few TRBD2 15 TRBV5-3 CARSSGGGAYNEQFF TGTGCCAGAAGCTCGGGGGGAGGAGCCTACAATGAGCAGTTCTTC
TRBJ2-3 - - 14 TRBV12-5 CASAPGARTDTQYF TGTGCTAGTGCTCCAGGTGCCAGGACAGATACGCAGTATTTT
TRBJ1-5 - TRBD1 14 TRBV18 CASSPQGQVVPQHF TGTGCCAGCTCACCACAGGGACAGGTCGTTCCCCAGCATTTT
TRBJ1-4 - - 15 TRBV28 CASSTQAPTNEKLFF TGTGCCAGCAGCACCCAGGCTCCAACTAATGAAAAACTGTTTTTT
TRBJ2-1 - TRBD2 16 TRBV5-1 CASSLKVTSGYNEQFF TGCGCCAGCAGCTTGAAAGTGACTAGCGGTTACAATGAGCAGTTCTTC
TRBJ2-3 - TRBD1 17 TRBV5-1 CASSFAGGFISTDTQYF TGCGCCAGCAGCTTTGCAGGGGGCTTTATTTCAACAGATACGCAGTATTTT
TRBJ2-2 - TRBD1 15 TRBV28 CASSDRGRGIGELFF TGTGCCAGCAGCGACAGGGGGCGCGGGATCGGGGAGCTGTTTTTT
TRBJ1-2 - TRBD1 17 TRBV11-3 CASSFGGGQGPPYGYTF TGTGCCAGCAGCTTCGGGGGGGGACAGGGGCCTCCTTATGGCTACACCTTC
TRBJ2-2 - - 16 TRBV4-2 CASSQERLIGAGELFF TGTGCCAGCAGCCAAGAACGGCTAATAGGGGCCGGGGAGCTGTTTTTT
TRBJ1-6 - TRBD1 15 TRBV6-5 CASTPEGQGNSPLHF TGTGCCAGCACCCCCGAGGGACAGGGTAATTCACCCCTCCACTTT
TRBJ2-1 - TRBD2 14 TRBV28 CAARRAGGNNEQFF TGTGCCGCCCGACGAGCGGGGGGAAACAATGAGCAGTTCTTC
TRBJ1-5 - TRBD1 18 TRBV23-1 CASSQSGYGQGLNQPQHF TGCGCCAGCAGTCAATCAGGTTATGGACAGGGACTAAATCAGCCCCAGCATTTT
TRBJ2-7 - TRBD1 15 TRBV5-6 CASSLGSGGSYEQYF TGTGCCAGCAGCTTAGGTTCAGGGGGTAGCTACGAGCAGTACTTC
TRBJ2-2 - - 15 TRBV6-6 CASRATGTWTGELFF TGTGCCAGCAGAGCGACAGGGACTTGGACCGGGGAGCTGTTTTTT
TRBJ2-7 - - 11 TRBV19 CASSSSYEQYF TGTGCCAGTAGTTCGTCCTACGAGCAGTACTTC
TRBJ1-5 - - 14 TRBV2 CASSDSGSNQPQHF TGTGCCAGCAGTGACTCGGGGAGCAATCAGCCCCAGCATTTT
TRBJ1-1 few - 12 TRBV29-1 CSVDRGGTEAFF TGCAGCGTTGACAGGGGTGGCACTGAAGCTTTCTTT
TRBJ2-1 few TRBD1 14 TRBV19 CASSADRVGNEQFF TGTGCCAGTAGTGCCGACAGGGTTGGAAATGAGCAGTTCTTC
TRBJ2-7 - - 12 TRBV5-1 CASSPEFQPRYF TGCGCCAGCAGCCCCGAGTTTCAACCGAGGTACTTC
TRBJ1-2 - TRBD1 14 TRBV5-1 CASSSGQGDYGYTF TGCGCCAGCAGCTCGGGACAGGGAGACTATGGCTACACCTTC
TRBJ2-3 - TRBD2 16 TRBV5-1 CASSSGGGGNTDTQYF TGCGCCAGCAGCTCCGGTGGCGGGGGAAACACAGATACGCAGTATTTT
TRBJ2-1 - TRBD1 16 TRBV12-5 CASGRHRGTGINEQFF TGTGCTAGTGGGCGTCACCGCGGGACAGGGATCAATGAGCAGTTCTTC
TRBJ2-6 - TRBD1 22 TRBV28 CASSFPATGKSVPSLLANVLTF TGTGCCAGCAGTTTTCCAGCGACAGGGAAATCGGTCCCATCCCTTTTGGCCAACGTCCTGACTTTC
TRBJ2-1 - - 15 TRBV24-1 CATSRKGDNYNEQFF TGTGCCACCAGTCGTAAGGGAGACAACTACAATGAGCAGTTCTTC
TRBJ1-1 - TRBD1 14 TRBV2 CASTALLDRAEAFF TGTGCCAGCACCGCCCTACTCGACAGGGCTGAAGCTTTCTTT
TRBJ1-2 - TRBD1 16 TRBV5-6 CASSLFLGQGGYGYTF TGTGCCAGCAGCCTTTTCCTCGGACAGGGAGGGTATGGCTACACCTTC
TRBJ2-7 - - 14 TRBV23-1 CASSQSWGRDEQYF TGCGCCAGCAGTCAATCCTGGGGGCGCGACGAGCAGTACTTC
TRBJ2-1 - TRBD2 15 TRBV7-9 CASSLEAGVTNEQFF TGTGCCAGCAGCTTAGAAGCGGGGGTGACCAATGAGCAGTTCTTC
TRBJ1-2 - TRBD1 14 TRBV28 CASSDSRGDYGYTF TGTGCCAGCAGCGATTCCAGGGGGGACTATGGCTACACCTTC
TRBJ1-1 - - 11 TRBV30 CAWSGSQEAFF TGTGCCTGGAGTGGCAGTCAAGAAGCTTTCTTT
TRBJ2-1 - TRBD2 18 TRBV7-3 CASSLLGTSGASYNEQFF TGTGCCAGCAGCTTATTAGGGACTAGCGGAGCCTCCTACAATGAGCAGTTCTTC
TRBJ1-1 - - 14 TRBV7-9 CASSLGLYDTEAFF TGTGCCAGCAGCTTAGGGCTGTACGACACTGAAGCTTTCTTT
TRBJ2-7 - - 13 TRBV7-9 CASSYSGGHEQYF TGTGCCAGCAGCTACTCAGGGGGGCACGAGCAGTACTTC
TRBJ2-7 once - 14 TRBV11-2 CASSLVSLAYEQYF TGTGCCAGCAGCCTCGTCTCACTAGCCTACGAGCAGTACTTC
TRBJ2-1 - - 14 TRBV24-1 CATSDPEVINEQFF TGTGCCACCAGTGATCCCGAGGTCATCAATGAGCAGTTCTTC
TRBJ2-1 - - 16 TRBV9 CASTTGRGGSYNEQFF TGTGCCAGCACCACGGGGAGGGGGGGCTCCTACAATGAGCAGTTCTTC
TRBJ2-7 - TRBD2 15 TRBV27 CASRRERGSTYEQYF TGTGCCAGCAGGAGGGAGCGGGGGTCAACCTACGAGCAGTACTTC
TRBJ2-1 once - 15 TRBV4-1 CASSQGGGALNEQFF TGCGCCAGCAGCCAGGGAGGGGGGGCCCTAAATGAGCAGTTCTTC
TRBJ2-1 - - 14 TRBV7-3 CASSTGGAYNEQFF TGTGCCAGCAGTACAGGGGGGGCCTACAATGAGCAGTTCTTC
TRBJ2-7 - TRBD1 14 TRBV9 CASSVGQGNYEQYF TGTGCCAGCAGCGTAGGACAGGGAAACTACGAGCAGTACTTC
TRBJ2-5 - TRBD1 11 TRBV20-1 CSAHRGETQYF TGCAGTGCGCACAGGGGAGAGACCCAGTACTTC
TRBJ2-6 - - 17 TRBV14 CASSHNRGLSGANVLTF TGTGCCAGCAGCCATAACCGGGGACTCTCTGGGGCCAACGTCCTGACTTTC
TRBJ2-7 - - 14 TRBV6-6 CASSYSADTYEQYF TGTGCCAGCAGTTACTCGGCAGATACCTACGAGCAGTACTTC
TRBJ1-4 - - 15 TRBV6-5 CASSYGDRSNEKLFF TGTGCCAGCAGTTACGGAGACAGATCTAATGAAAAACTGTTTTTT
TRBJ1-2 - - 13 TRBV12-3/TRBV12-4 CASSRFTDYGYTF TGTGCCAGCAGCCGTTTTACAGACTATGGCTACACCTTC